The table lists the clone carrying this T cell receptor (beta chain) with a few counts. Methods used by the authors: Reference gene primer amplification gave estimated nucleated cell counts. Libraries were prepared by immunoSEQ multiplex PCR; TCRdb keeps only in-frame clonotypes and omits some of them. V, J and clone size reflect that table, while D and trimming were determined from the DNA. The sample carries about 180,000 clones, 85% to 90% recorded once. The data were taken from a study of blood T cell repertoires in COVID-19. Study-wide context: Spain, Italy and the United States supplied samples that represented acute and convalescent COVID-19. Sources were T cells, B-cell-depleted T cells, or PBMCs; the material itself was cDNA or gDNA.

The CDR3 runs 16 residues. With 7 bases clipped from V and 9 bases from J, the junction kept 11 bases outside the gene matches. CDR1 is MNHNY and CDR2 is SVGAGI in the germline V gene (reference sequence). This receptor was obtained from a woman under 40 with active or convalescent COVID-19. The chain combines TRBV6-6 with TRBJ2-2; 13 bases align to TRBD2. Sequencing used peripheral blood. CDR3 nucleotides: TGTGCCAGCACCAGGGGACTAGCGGGGTGGGGCCGGGAGCTGTTTTTT. It is translated as CASTRGLAGWGRELFF.